This T cell receptor beta chain was captured by sequencing in a study of OX40 agonist ivuxolimab in advanced cancers. Background on the whole study: Ivuxolimab, which targeted the costimulatory receptor OX40 (CD134), was an agonistic, fully human IgG2 monoclonal antibody. Intravenous ivuxolimab was administered to patients every 2 weeks at six dose levels: 0.01, 0.1, 0.3, 1.5, 3 and 10 mg/kg. Of the approximately 50 patients in dose escalation, about 20 had hepatocellular carcinoma, some 15 had melanoma, 9 had renal cell carcinoma and 9 had head and neck cancer. The dose-escalation cohort was 82.7% male with a mean age of around 62 years, ranging from about 20 to 85. Prior anti-PD-1, anti-PD-L1 or anti-CTLA-4 therapy was permitted, and approximately 39% of dose-escalation patients had received checkpoint inhibitors. Partial responses occurred in three dose-escalation patients, of whom one had hepatocellular carcinoma and two had cutaneous melanoma. The purpose of peripheral TCRbeta sequencing was to test whether ivuxolimab changed TCR sequence diversity and led to clonal T-cell expansion. The paper covers the monotherapy dose-escalation part of the phase I ivuxolimab trial, which included N ≈ 50 patients.

Genomic DNA was isolated from the sorted cells so that the TCRbeta CDR3 region could be sequenced. The immunoSEQ Assay was used for sequencing of TCRbeta CDR3 regions. Entries here come from immuneACCESS through TCRdb and include only in-frame sequences with V and J called. Some clones fail to appear in such tables; in the studies checked, an unresolved V gene covers under half of the shortfall, and the cause of the remainder is unknown. This sample comprises more than 45,000 clones, approximately 83% of them detected only once. Of the sample, more than 1.1% falls within the top ten clones. Patients with a history of autoimmune disease or receiving systemic immunosuppression were excluded from the trial. In every dose cohort, peripheral blood was drawn for TCR sequencing at baseline, cycle 4 day 1, and cycle 7 day 1. The samples were drawn from a first-in-human, open-label, multicenter phase I dose-escalation trial of ivuxolimab. Adults with locally advanced or metastatic melanoma, renal cell, hepatocellular, or head and neck squamous cell carcinoma were enrolled in the trial. CD4+ and CD8+ T cells were sorted separately from peripheral blood before TCR sequencing.

On the study overall, not on this receptor specifically: Clonal expansion of both CD4+ and CD8+ blood T cells was observed from baseline to week 6 at doses 0.1 to 3.0 mg/kg. After ivuxolimab, CD8+ T cells had more expanded clones than CD4+ T cells on average. The antigen specificity of the clonally expanded peripheral T cells was not determined. In the 0.1-3.0 mg/kg groups, partial responders had among the lowest normalized peripheral clonal expansion, particularly in CD8+ T cells. Low levels of normalized T-cell clonal expansion were also seen in some nonresponding patients.

As to this clone: It lacks a known antigen. Base qualities are missing; no much larger clone stands one base away.

Taken from cysteine to phenylalanine, the CDR3 has 13 residues. The kept DNA is CDR3 alone, 39 bases in frame from the first base. In the germline V gene, CDR1 corresponds to LGHNA and CDR2 to YNFKEQ. V and J are truncated by 4 bases and 4 bases respectively, leaving an intervening sequence of 7 bases. The sequence is built from TRBV4-2 and TRBJ2-2, with the D gene not confidently named. This TCR was recovered from an adult with an advanced solid tumor such as melanoma, head and neck, liver or kidney cancer. Sequenced here: CD4+ or CD8+ T cells sorted from blood, sampled in a trial of the OX40 agonist ivuxolimab. The CDR3 region reads CASSLEFTGELFF. In nucleotide form, the sequence is TGTGCCAGCAGCCTGGAATTCACCGGGGAGCTGTTTTTT.